This T cell receptor (beta chain) was identified during a study of neurological immune-mediated disorders. The CDR3 is made up of 14 amino acids. With 4 bases clipped from V and 4 bases from J, the junction kept 6 bases outside the gene matches. The germline CDR1 and CDR2 sequences are SGHDT and YYEEEE. Synthesis of cDNA was accomplished via 5'RACE employing 10-nucleotide random UMIs. TCRdb recomputed calls from the 5' RACE reads with MiXCR, one row per CDR3 protein. The sample yields 45,000 to 50,000 distinct CDR3 sequences, 4% to 5.5% seen once. The sample holds many counts of this clonotype. The chain couples TRBV5-6 to TRBJ2-7; 9 nucleotides align to TRBD1. The origin of this receptor is a woman aged 55-70 years with multiple sclerosis. Sequenced: PBMCs. CDR3 sequence: CASSPGQGLYEQYV. CDR3 nucleotide sequence: TGTGCCAGCAGCCCGGGACAGGGACTGTACGAGCAGTACGTC.